These 5 T cell receptor beta chains originate from one sample sequenced in a study of blood T cell repertoires in COVID-19. The assay was immunoSEQ multiplex PCR, and TCRdb's table has in-frame clones only and misses some. Found here are about 140,000 clones, around 81% of them singletons; the top ten hold 8% to 9.5%. Material for sequencing was peripheral blood. The receptors originated from a woman between 55 and 75 years old with active or convalescent COVID-19.

This rearrangement joins TRBV29-1 to TRBJ2-3; tentatively, D is TRBD2 (5 bases). V gave up 6 bases and J gave up 4 bases, with 11 bases separating them. Germline V gene lookup returns CDR1 SQVTM and CDR2 ANQGSEA. The CDR3 extends over 12 amino acids. The CDR3 loop reads CSVYGGADTQYF. The CDR3 DNA is TGCAGCGTATATGGAGGCGCAGATACGCAGTATTTT.

This chain connects TRBV5-4 to TRBJ2-1; 7 positions match TRBD1. CDR1 and CDR2 (germline): SGHNT, YYREEE (reference sequence). The CDR3 covers 13 residues. Unmatched junction bases numbered 2, after V lost 4 bases and J lost 4 bases. The CDR3 nucleotides are TGTGCCAGCAGCGGGGGACAGTACAATGAGCAGTTCTTC. It translates to CASSGGQYNEQFF.

This chain connects TRBV6-1 to TRBJ2-7; 7 nucleotides agree with TRBD1. Trimming cost V 2 bases and J 5 bases; bases outside gene matches: 0. The CDR3 consists of 12 residues. Per the germline V gene, CDR1 is MNHNS and CDR2 is SASEGT. The CDR3 region is CASSETGDEQYV. In DNA form, the CDR3 reads TGTGCCAGCAGTGAAACAGGGGACGAGCAGTACGTC.

This sequence joins TRBV21-1 and TRBJ2-7; TRBD1, the table's D call, lacks a check against the DNA. TRBV21-1 is flagged as a pseudogene. The CDR3 runs 18 residues. As DNA, the CDR3 is TGTGCCAGCAGCCCCTGGAAACTATGGGACAGTTACTCCTACGAGCAGTACTTC. Its protein product is CASSPWKLWDSYSYEQYF.

V is TRBV27 and J is TRBJ2-1, with 7 bases matching TRBD1. Germline assignment: CDR1 MNHEY and CDR2 SMNVEV (reference sequence). J was trimmed by 3 bases and V by 5 bases; bases with no gene match: 4. The CDR3 runs to 14 residues. This CDR3 reads CASSRGTDYNEQFF. CDR3 bases: TGTGCCAGCAGTAGGGGGACAGACTACAATGAGCAGTTCTTC.